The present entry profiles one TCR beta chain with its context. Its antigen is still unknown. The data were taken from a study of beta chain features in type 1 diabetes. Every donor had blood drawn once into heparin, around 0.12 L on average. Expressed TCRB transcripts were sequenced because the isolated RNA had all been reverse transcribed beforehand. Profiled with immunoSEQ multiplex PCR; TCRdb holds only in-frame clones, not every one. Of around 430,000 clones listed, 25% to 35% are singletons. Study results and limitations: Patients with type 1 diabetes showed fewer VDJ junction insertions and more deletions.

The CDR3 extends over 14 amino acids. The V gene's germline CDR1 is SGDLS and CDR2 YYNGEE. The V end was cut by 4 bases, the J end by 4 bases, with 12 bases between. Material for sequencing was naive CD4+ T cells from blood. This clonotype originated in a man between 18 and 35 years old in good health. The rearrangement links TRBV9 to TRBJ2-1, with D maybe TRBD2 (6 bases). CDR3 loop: CASSLSGLYNEQFF. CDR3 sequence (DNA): TGTGCCAGCAGCCTTTCGGGACTTTACAATGAGCAGTTCTTC.